Listed below are T cell receptor beta chains from one sample, sequenced in a study of PD-L1 blockade in urothelial cancer. Some clones are missing from TCRdb's copy, which holds only in-frame ones; the method was immunoSEQ multiplex PCR. This table has around 25,000 clones, about 83% appearing once. Specimen: PBMCs, collected around atezolizumab (anti-PD-L1) treatment. The receptors derive from a man aged 45 to 65 with urothelial cancer. Both conserved end residues are part of each CDR3.

j_call	v_call	cdr3_aa
TRBJ2-1	TRBV11-3	CASSLDLDSQNEQFF
TRBJ2-4	TRBV29-1	CSVCPDGEVFKNIQYF
TRBJ2-5	TRBV18	CASSPRGLAVGETQYF
TRBJ2-1	TRBV7-7	CASSLGPRLAGGWNEQFF
TRBJ1-2	TRBV6-5	CASRDRAYGYTF
TRBJ1-1	TRBV30	CAWSVQGFTEAFF
TRBJ1-1	TRBV7-2	CASSFASTVNTEAFF
TRBJ2-7	TRBV9	CASSVGQTSYEQYF
TRBJ2-7	TRBV4-3	CASSTRIGVGEQYF
TRBJ2-7	TRBV6-5	CASSSTRPGSYEQYF
TRBJ2-7	TRBV9	CASSVARDGGAYEQYF
TRBJ1-2	TRBV5-5	CASSLGTGSYGYTF
TRBJ2-7	TRBV2	CASTPELAVHSYEQYF
TRBJ2-2	TRBV6-5	CASSYSLAGLGELFF
TRBJ1-1	TRBV29-1	CSVEEFRQGEAFF
TRBJ1-2	TRBV7-9	CASSLGSYYNYGYTF
TRBJ2-5	TRBV14	CASSYYRGPQETQYF